This T cell receptor beta chain was sequenced for a study of blood T cell repertoires in COVID-19. The trim removed 3 bases at V and 4 bases at J, leaving 6 bases unmatched. Germline assignment: CDR1 LNHDA and CDR2 SQIVND (reference sequence). The CDR3 runs to 15 residues. The repertoire was sequenced with immunoSEQ multiplex PCR; TCRdb's copy has only in-frame clones and lacks some. The top ten hold roughly 25% of the sample, which has some 180,000 clones, about 86% seen once. This receptor was taken from a woman in her thirties or forties in a cohort exposed to, infected with or recovered from COVID-19 (not recorded which). The material sequenced was PBMCs or T cells enriched from blood (not recorded which). The chain is built from TRBV19 and TRBJ1-5; 7 nucleotides align to TRBD1. The CDR3, as DNA: TGTGCCAGTAGTATGGGGGACAGAGAGAATCAGCCCCAGCATTTT. Translation gives CASSMGDRENQPQHF.